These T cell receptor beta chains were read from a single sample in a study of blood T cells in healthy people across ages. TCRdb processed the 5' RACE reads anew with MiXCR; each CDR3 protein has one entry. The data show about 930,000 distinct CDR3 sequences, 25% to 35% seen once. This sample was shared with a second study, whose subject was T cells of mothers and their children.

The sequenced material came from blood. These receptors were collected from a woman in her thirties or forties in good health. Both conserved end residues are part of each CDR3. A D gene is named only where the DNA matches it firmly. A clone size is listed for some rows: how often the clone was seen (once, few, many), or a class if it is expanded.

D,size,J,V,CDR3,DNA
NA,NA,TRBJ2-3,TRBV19,CASSIDRSTGTQYF,TGTGCCAGTAGTATAGATAGGAGCACAGGTACGCAGTATTTT
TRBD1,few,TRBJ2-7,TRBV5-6,CASSFWDRGYEQYF,TGTGCCAGCAGCTTCTGGGACAGGGGCTACGAGCAGTACTTC
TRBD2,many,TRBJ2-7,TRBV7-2,CASSRIWGGIYEQYF,TGTGCCAGCAGCCGTATATGGGGGGGTATCTACGAGCAGTACTTC
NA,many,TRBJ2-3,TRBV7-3,CASSLGLASDTQYF,TGTGCCAGCAGCTTGGGCCTAGCATCCGATACGCAGTATTTT
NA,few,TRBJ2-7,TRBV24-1,CATSSWQGGTHEQYF,TGTGCCACCAGTTCGTGGCAGGGTGGTACCCACGAGCAGTACTTC
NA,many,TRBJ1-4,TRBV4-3,CASSQDFGSSNEKLFF,TGCGCCAGCAGCCAAGATTTTGGATCCTCTAATGAAAAACTGTTTTTT
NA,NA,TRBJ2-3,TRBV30,CAWSVLMGGTDTQYF,TGTGCCTGGAGTGTACTGATGGGGGGCACAGATACGCAGTATTTT
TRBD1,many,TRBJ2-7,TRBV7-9,CASSLATQGAKYF,TGTGCCAGCAGCTTAGCCACTCAGGGGGCGAAGTACTTC
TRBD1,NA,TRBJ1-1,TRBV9,CASSVELAGGTEAFF,TGTGCCAGCAGCGTAGAGCTGGCAGGGGGCACTGAAGCTTTCTTT
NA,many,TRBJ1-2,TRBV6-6,CASSRLLNYGYTF,TGTGCCAGCAGCAGACTCCTTAACTATGGCTACACCTTC
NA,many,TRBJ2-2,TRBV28,CASVRQNTGELFF,TGTGCCAGTGTCCGGCAAAACACCGGGGAGCTGTTTTTT
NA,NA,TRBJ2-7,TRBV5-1,CASSLGSAVSSYEQYF,TGCGCCAGCAGCTTGGGATCGGCCGTAAGCTCCTACGAGCAGTACTTC
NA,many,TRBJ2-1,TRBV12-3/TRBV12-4,CASSSDFSYNEQFF,TGTGCCAGCAGTTCAGACTTCTCCTACAATGAGCAGTTCTTC
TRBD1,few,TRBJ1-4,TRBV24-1,CATSDRTGTNEKLFF,TGTGCCACCAGTGACCGGACAGGGACTAATGAAAAACTGTTTTTT
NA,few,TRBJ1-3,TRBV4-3,CASSHAGSGNTIYF,TGCGCCAGCAGCCACGCAGGCTCTGGAAACACCATATATTTT
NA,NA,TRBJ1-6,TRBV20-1,CSARVWGLRNSPLHF,TGCAGTGCTAGAGTCTGGGGGCTGCGGAATTCACCCCTCCACTTT
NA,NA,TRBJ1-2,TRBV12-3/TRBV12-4,CASSLTGIGYGYAF,TGTGCCAGCAGTTTAACCGGGATTGGTTATGGCTACGCCTTC
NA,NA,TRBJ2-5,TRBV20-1,CSAGGIGTVLDQYF,TGCAGTGCTGGAGGGATTGGGACAGTTCTCGACCAGTACTTC
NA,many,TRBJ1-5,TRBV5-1,CASSLAGEGQHQPQHF,TGCGCCAGCAGCTTGGCCGGGGAGGGGCAACATCAGCCCCAGCATTTT
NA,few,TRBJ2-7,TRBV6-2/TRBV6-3,CASSGAAPLYEQYF,TGTGCCAGCAGTGGGGCAGCTCCCCTCTACGAGCAGTACTTC
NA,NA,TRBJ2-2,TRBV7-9,CASTLGAGELFF,TGTGCCAGCACCCTGGGGGCCGGGGAGCTGTTTTTT
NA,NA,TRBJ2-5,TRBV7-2,CASRPGTMLETQYF,TGTGCCAGCAGACCAGGAACAATGCTCGAGACCCAGTACTTC
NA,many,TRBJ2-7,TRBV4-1,CASSPRDATYEQYF,TGCGCCAGCAGCCCCCGGGACGCAACCTACGAGCAGTACTTC
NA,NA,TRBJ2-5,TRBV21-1,CASSKATDVQETQYF,TGTGCCAGCAGCAAAGCGACAGATGTTCAAGAGACCCAGTACTTC
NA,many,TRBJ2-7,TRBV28,CASSFVLRSPSYEQYF,TGTGCCAGCAGTTTTGTTCTGAGAAGCCCATCCTACGAGCAGTACTTC
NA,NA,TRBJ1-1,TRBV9,CASSPVLQNTEAFF,TGTGCCAGCAGCCCCGTACTCCAAAACACTGAAGCTTTCTTT
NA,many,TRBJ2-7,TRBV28,CASSLWQGGTYEQYF,TGTGCCAGCAGTTTATGGCAGGGGGGTACCTACGAGCAGTACTTC
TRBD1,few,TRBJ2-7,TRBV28,CASRGQGGSEQYF,TGTGCCAGCAGGGGACAGGGGGGTAGCGAGCAGTACTTC
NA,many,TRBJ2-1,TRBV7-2,CASRLHSSSYNEQFF,TGTGCCAGCAGGCTCCATTCGAGCTCCTACAATGAGCAGTTCTTC
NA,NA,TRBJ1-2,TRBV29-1,CSVNRDLGYGDTF,TGCAGCGTCAACAGGGACTTAGGCTATGGCGACACCTTC
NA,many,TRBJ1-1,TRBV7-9,CASSRTGTTEAFF,TGTGCCAGCAGCCGCACAGGGACCACTGAAGCTTTCTTT
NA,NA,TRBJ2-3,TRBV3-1,CASSLGGADAQYF,TGTGCCAGCAGCCTAGGGGGTGCAGATGCGCAGTATTTT
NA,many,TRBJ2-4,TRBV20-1,CSAAETKNIQYF,TGCAGTGCTGCGGAAACCAAAAACATTCAGTACTTC
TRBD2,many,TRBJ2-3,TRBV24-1,CATSPFGGAGDTQYF,TGTGCCACCAGCCCCTTCGGGGGGGCAGGAGATACGCAGTATTTT
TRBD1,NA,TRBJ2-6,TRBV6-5,CASSYSPGTGKGVNWANVLTF,TGTGCCAGCAGTTACTCTCCCGGGACAGGGAAAGGGGTGAACTGGGCCAACGTCCTGACTTTC
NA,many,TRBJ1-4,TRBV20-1,CSASPGGDEKLFF,TGCAGTGCTAGCCCCGGGGGGGATGAAAAACTGTTTTTT
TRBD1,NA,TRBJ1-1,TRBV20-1,CSVLGGRTGEDTEAFF,TGCAGTGTCCTCGGGGGCCGGACAGGGGAAGATACTGAAGCTTTCTTT
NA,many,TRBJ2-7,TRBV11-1,CASSLSIEQYF,TGTGCCAGCAGCTTGTCGATTGAGCAGTACTTC
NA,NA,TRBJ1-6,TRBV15,CATSRDRARVSSSYNSPLHF,TGTGCCACCAGCAGAGATAGGGCCAGGGTATCAAGCTCCTATAATTCACCCCTCCACTTT
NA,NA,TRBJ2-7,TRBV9,CASSVANRADEQYF,TGTGCCAGCAGCGTAGCTAACAGGGCCGATGAGCAGTACTTC
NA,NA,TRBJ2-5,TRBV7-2,CASSLAGGGNSQVWYF,TGTGCCAGCAGCTTAGCCGGAGGGGGAAACTCCCAGGTGTGGTACTTC
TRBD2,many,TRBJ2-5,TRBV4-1,CASSRLAGGDQETQYF,TGCGCCAGCAGCCGGCTAGCGGGGGGGGACCAAGAGACCCAGTACTTC
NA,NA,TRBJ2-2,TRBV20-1,CSARVAGFVTGELFF,TGCAGTGCTAGAGTGGCAGGGTTCGTCACCGGGGAGCTGTTTTTT
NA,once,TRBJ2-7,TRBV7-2,CASSSQGPPACEQYF,TGTGCCAGCAGCTCACAGGGCCCCCCGGCCTGCGAGCAGTACTTC
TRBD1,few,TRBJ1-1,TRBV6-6,CASSYLPGTGEAEAFF,TGTGCCAGCAGTTACCTCCCCGGGACAGGGGAAGCTGAAGCTTTCTTT
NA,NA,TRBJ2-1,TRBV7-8,CASSFMLRPYNEQFF,TGTGCCAGCAGCTTTATGCTACGGCCCTACAATGAGCAGTTCTTC